Following are 16 T cell receptor beta chains from one sample sequenced in a study of cytomegalovirus exposure and HLA in healthy donors. With 60 Vbeta and 13 Jbeta primers, the PCR was carried out. Generated by immunoSEQ multiplex PCR, the TCRdb table keeps only in-frame clones and is missing some. The table has around 300,000 clones, approximately 70% seen once; the top ten hold 2% to 2.5%. The sample was PBMCs. The receptors were sampled from a female donor in good health and CMV-seronegative.

The V and J genes are TRBV19 and TRBJ1-5; TRBD1 is a possible D gene (6 bases). The CDR3 consists of 14 residues. Looked up from germline, CDR1 is LNHDA and CDR2 is SQIVND (reference sequence). The V and J ends lost 7 bases and 5 bases respectively, with 15 bases between them. The CDR3 here is CASTRQGSDQPQHF. CDR3 nucleotide sequence: TGTGCCAGTACAAGGCAGGGGTCGGATCAGCCCCAGCATTTT.

The CDR3 coding sequence is TGTGCCACCAGCAGAGGTAAGTTGTCAGGGCGTATAACTGAGACCTCCTACGAGCAGTACTTC. This encodes CATSRGKLSGRITETSYEQYF. The J gene is TRBJ2-7, the V gene TRBV15, with D possibly TRBD1 on 5 matching bases. The CDR3 has 21 amino acids. Germline values: CDR1 LNHNV, CDR2 YYDKDF (reference sequence). With 1 base removed from V and 0 bases from J, the gap between germline ends came to 28 bases.

A remark on this clone: A junction end diverges from the germline sequence, so it may reflect a read error. V and J are TRBV7-9 and TRBJ1-2; 7 positions match TRBD1. CDR1 SEHNR and CDR2 FQNEAQ come from the germline V gene (reference sequence). The CDR3 spans 14 residues. The CDR3 nucleotides read TGTTCCAGCAGCTTAGGGGGCGCTAACTATGGCTACACCTTC. Translation: CSSSLGGANYGYTF.

The chain couples TRBV7-9 to TRBJ1-5, with a possible D match to TRBD1 (5 bases). Germline CDR1 SEHNR, CDR2 FQNEAQ (reference sequence). V was shortened by 2 bases and J by 7 bases, with 18 bases between the two germline ends. The CDR3 is 16 residues long. CDR3 coding DNA: TGTGCCAGCAGCTTAAATACAGGATCGGTCGGACAGCCCCAGCATTTT. Residues: CASSLNTGSVGQPQHF.

V gene TRBV5-1 combines with J gene TRBJ2-1; possible D gene TRBD2, 6 bases. V was clipped by 1 base and J by 8 bases, with 16 bases between them. Germline CDR1 and CDR2: SGHRS and YFSETQ. The CDR3 has 15 residues. CDR3 DNA: TGCGCCAGCAGCTTGAGTCGCGGGGAGCTCGATGAGCAGTTCTTC. Translating gives CASSLSRGELDEQFF.

The table lists this clone with a few counts. V usage is TRBV18 and J usage is TRBJ1-2, with 7 bases that match TRBD1. The V gene end was trimmed by 0 bases and the J gene end by 1 base; junction bases not matched to a gene: 2. Germline-derived CDR1 and CDR2 are KGHSH and LQKENI. The CDR3 is 15 residues long. This CDR3 reads CASSPPTGVNYGYTF. The CDR3 DNA follows: TGTGCCAGCTCACCACCAACAGGGGTTAACTATGGCTACACCTTC.

V is TRBV2 and J is TRBJ2-2; D gene ambiguous. The germline gives CDR1 SNHLY, CDR2 FYNNEI. The CDR3 has 13 residues. V gave up 9 bases and J gave up 1 base, with 9 bases separating them. CDR3 protein: CASSLGNTGELFF. The CDR3 DNA follows: TGTGCCAGTAGCTTGGGGAACACCGGGGAGCTGTTTTTT. The full variable domain, its missing parts supplied by reference TRBV2 and TRBJ2-2, is EPEVTQTPSHQVTQMGQEVILRCVPISNHLYFYWYRQILGQKVEFLVSFYNNEISEKSEIFDDQFSVERPDGSNFTLKIRSTKLEDSAMYFCASSLGNTGELFFGEGSRLTVL.

V usage is TRBV10-1 and J usage is TRBJ2-7; D is perhaps TRBD1 (5 bases). Deletions cut 3 bases from V and 3 bases from J, with 12 bases between. The CDR3 extends over 14 amino acids. Germline assignment: CDR1 WNHNN and CDR2 SYGVQD (reference sequence). CDR3 in DNA: TGCGCCAGCAGTGACAGCCAGGGCAACTACGAGCAGTACTTC. Translated, it gives CASSDSQGNYEQYF.

V and J are TRBV4-1 and TRBJ2-7, with D perhaps matching TRBD2 (6 bases). The CDR3 has 15 residues. Trimming removed 4 bases at V and 0 bases at J, with 13 bases between. Germline V gene lookup returns CDR1 MGHRA and CDR2 YSYEKL. Here the CDR3 DNA reads TGCGCCAGCAGCCGTCAGGGAGGTGGCTCCTACGAGCAGTACTTC. Translating gives CASSRQGGGSYEQYF.

The sample holds one count of this clone. V gene TRBV7-9 combines with J gene TRBJ2-7; TRBD2 matches at 10 bases. This CDR3 region has 18 residues. The V segment lost 4 bases and the J segment 3 bases; nucleotides outside the gene matches: 15. Germline CDR1 and CDR2: SEHNR and FQNEAQ (reference sequence). CDR3 bases: TGTGCCAGCAGCTCAGTTAGCGGGAGGTCCGTTGGTAACTACGAGCAGTACTTC. Translation gives CASSSVSGRSVGNYEQYF.

As DNA, the CDR3 is TGTGCCAGCTCACCAGTAGCGGGTACCTACAATGAGCAGTTCTTC. This gives the protein CASSPVAGTYNEQFF. The J gene is TRBJ2-1, the V gene TRBV18, with 7 positions matching TRBD2. V lost 2 bases to trimming and J lost 2 bases; unmatched junction nucleotides: 3. Per germline, CDR1 KGHSH and CDR2 LQKENI. This CDR3 contains 15 residues.

This sequence joins TRBV5-1 and TRBJ1-6; 10 bases are shared with TRBD1. Germline CDR1 SGHRS, CDR2 YFSETQ. The CDR3 runs 17 residues. V trimming: 0 bases; J trimming: 9 bases; junction bases outside the gene matches: 9. The CDR3 reads CASSLEPWTGGASPLHF. The CDR3 region has the DNA TGCGCCAGCAGCTTGGAGCCGTGGACAGGGGGAGCTTCACCCCTCCACTTT.

This clone was detected only once. The CDR3 DNA reads TGTGCCAGCAGCTTAGGACAGGCGACCGGGGAGCTGTTTTTT. Protein product: CASSLGQATGELFF. The V and J genes are TRBV7-3 and TRBJ2-2; 7 bases line up with TRBD1. The CDR3 covers 14 residues. Germline CDR1 is SGHTA and CDR2 is FQGTGA. V was pared by 2 bases and J by 5 bases, with 2 bases of the junction left unmatched.

The chain links TRBV2 to TRBJ1-5; no clear D. The CDR3 has 17 residues. Deletions cut 0 bases from V and 7 bases from J, with 19 bases between. The germline V gene has CDR1 SNHLY and CDR2 FYNNEI. In DNA, the CDR3 is TGTGCCAGCAGTGAAGCGGGGAGTCGCGGGTTGGGGCAGCCCCAGCATTTT. It is translated as CASSEAGSRGLGQPQHF.

The chain has TRBV21-1 and TRBJ2-7; the table's D call TRBD1 went unverified against the DNA. TRBV21-1 has pseudogene status. This CDR3 has 15 amino acids. The CDR3 region has the DNA TGTGCCAGCAGCAATTCCCGGGACAGTATCAACGAGCAGTACTTC. It specifies CASSNSRDSINEQYF.

The chain joins TRBV27 to TRBJ2-7, with TRBD1 matching over 8 bases. J lost 3 bases, V lost 3 bases, and 4 bases had no gene match. There are 14 residues in the CDR3. Germline lookup yields CDR1 MNHEY and CDR2 SMNVEV (reference sequence). CDR3 sequence reads: CASSFGQGSYEQYF. The CDR3 DNA reads TGTGCCAGCAGTTTCGGACAGGGTAGCTACGAGCAGTACTTC.